This T cell receptor (beta chain) was captured in a study of blood T cell repertoires in COVID-19. TCRdb's table, derived via immunoSEQ multiplex PCR, lists solely in-frame clones and lacks some. The sample records 65,000 to 80,000 clones, over 75% being singletons. The CDR3 is 14 amino acids. Germline lookup yields CDR1 SGHTA and CDR2 FQGNSA. Trimming took off 1 base at V and 9 bases at J, with 13 bases between the two ends. Source material: peripheral blood. The clonotype comes from a man aged 45 to 65 with acute or convalescent COVID-19. The chain joins TRBV7-2 to TRBJ2-1; TRBD1 is a possible D gene (5 bases). This CDR3 reads CASSLVVGDIEQFF. CDR3 DNA sequence: TGTGCCAGCAGCTTAGTGGTAGGGGATATTGAGCAGTTCTTC.